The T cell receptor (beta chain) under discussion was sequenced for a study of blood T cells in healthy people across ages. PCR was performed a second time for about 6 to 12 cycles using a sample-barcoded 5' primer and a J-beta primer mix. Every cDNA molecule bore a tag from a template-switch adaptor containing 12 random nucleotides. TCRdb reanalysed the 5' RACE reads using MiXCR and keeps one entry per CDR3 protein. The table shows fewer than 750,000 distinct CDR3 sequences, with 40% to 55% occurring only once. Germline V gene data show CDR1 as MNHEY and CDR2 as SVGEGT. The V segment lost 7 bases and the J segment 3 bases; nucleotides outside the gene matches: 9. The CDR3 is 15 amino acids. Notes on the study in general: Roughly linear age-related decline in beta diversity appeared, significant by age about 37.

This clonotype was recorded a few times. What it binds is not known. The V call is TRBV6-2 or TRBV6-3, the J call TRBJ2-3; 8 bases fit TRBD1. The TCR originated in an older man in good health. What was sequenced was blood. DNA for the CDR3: TGTGCCAGCACTCCCCAGGGGGCCCGGACAGATACGCAGTATTTT. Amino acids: CASTPQGARTDTQYF.